The clone carrying this TCR beta chain has a count of ten or more. The data were taken from a study of regulatory T cells in long-lasting Graves disease. Noted time point: persistent/refractory GD, antithyroid drugs over 5 years with positive TRAb. With RNA extracted from PBMCs as input, the TCR library was made. Assembly of TCR beta libraries relied on iRepertoire HTBI primers together with Arm-PCR of CDR3 regions. TCRdb redid the calling of the multiplex PCR reads with MiXCR, one entry per CDR3 protein. The profile shows roughly 500,000 distinct CDR3 sequences, 20% to 25% of them singletons. CDR3 length: 14 residues. Germline V gives CDR1 SQVTM, CDR2 ANQGSEA. V lost 1 base, J lost 0 bases, and 9 bases lay in between.

The rearrangement uses TRBV29-1 and TRBJ2-5; D unclear. The sequence came from a female donor with Graves disease. This specimen consisted of peripheral blood mononuclear cells (PBMCs), obtained when the disease was refractory, from a patient treated with antithyroid drugs. As DNA, the CDR3 is TGCAGCGTTGAAGCCCGAACAGACCAAGAGACCCAGTACTTC. Encoded protein: CSVEARTDQETQYF.